This T cell receptor beta chain was recovered during a study of chemoradiotherapy in HPV16-positive cancers. Study information: Two HPV16-positive patients' cells yielded candidate HPV-specific clones and common motifs.

The CDR3 covers 15 residues. Losses at the gene ends were 5 bases for V and 8 bases for J; bases not matched to a gene: 9. CDR1 SEHNR and CDR2 FQNEAQ come from the germline V gene (reference sequence). TCRdb keeps only in-frame clones here, not all; method: immunoSEQ multiplex PCR. The table includes about 39,000 clones, approximately 73% detected once. The receptor was derived from a human donor with HPV-associated anogenital cancer. The chain has TRBV7-9 and TRBJ2-1, with 10 nucleotides matching TRBD2. This material consisted of blood, taken from a patient who underwent chemoradiotherapy. As DNA, the CDR3 is TGTGCCAGCAGCCACGCTAGCGGGGGATTTGATGAGCAGTTCTTC. Its protein is CASSHASGGFDEQFF.